A selection of T cell receptor beta chains follows, all from one sample in a study of cytomegalovirus exposure and HLA in healthy donors. Generated by immunoSEQ multiplex PCR, the TCRdb table keeps only in-frame clones and is missing some. In the table there are hundreds of thousands of clones, approximately 70% of which are singletons. Sequencing was performed on PBMCs. The receptors derive from a man aged 35 to 55 in good health and CMV-seropositive. Both conserved end residues are part of each CDR3. A D gene is named only where the DNA matches it firmly. Size tells how often a clone was seen (once, few, many) or the class of an expanded clone, and some rows leave it out.

j_call d_call clone_size v_call cdr3_nt cdr3_aa
TRBJ2-1 TRBD2 NA TRBV29-1 TGCAGCGTTGAAGATCTCCCGGGACTAGCGGGGGGCCTCTACAATGAGCAGTTCTTC CSVEDLPGLAGGLYNEQFF
TRBJ2-1 TRBD1 few TRBV5-8 TGTGCCAGCAGTCGCCCGACAGGGGGCGCTTTGGGCGGGCAGTTCTTC CASSRPTGGALGGQFF
TRBJ2-7 NA NA TRBV7-9 TGTGCCAGCAGCGGTGAGAACTACGAGCAGTACTTC CASSGENYEQYF
TRBJ2-1 TRBD2 NA TRBV10-3 TGTGCCATCAGTCCTACTAGCGGGGGGGCTAACGTTGAGCAGTTCTTC CAISPTSGGANVEQFF
TRBJ2-7 TRBD2 NA TRBV7-3 TGTGCCAGCAGCTTAAATTCGGGGGGGTTGGGCGAGCAGTACTTC CASSLNSGGLGEQYF
TRBJ2-1 TRBD1 NA TRBV5-8 TGTGCCAGCAGCTTACGAGACAGGGGAAACAATGAGCAGTTCTTC CASSLRDRGNNEQFF
TRBJ2-7 TRBD2 NA TRBV6-5 TGTGCCAGCACCCCGTTGGGGGGGACCTACGAGCAGTACTTC CASTPLGGTYEQYF
TRBJ2-1 TRBD1 NA TRBV27 TGTGCCAGCAGTTTATACCGGGACAGGGGTTACAATGAGCAGTTCTTC CASSLYRDRGYNEQFF
TRBJ2-7 NA NA TRBV20-1 TGCAGTGCTAGAGGGTACGAGCAGTACTTC CSARGYEQYF
TRBJ2-5 TRBD2 NA TRBV4-2 TGTGCCAGCAGCCAAGACGGGACTAGCGGGGAAGAGACCCAGTACTTC CASSQDGTSGEETQYF
TRBJ2-7 NA NA TRBV6-5 TGTGCCAGCAGCTTGGGAGCAATGCCCTCCTACGAGCAGTACTTC CASSLGAMPSYEQYF
TRBJ1-1 NA NA TRBV6-1 TGTGCCAGCAGTGGATTGACTTCTCGCGGGGCTTTCTTT CASSGLTSRGAFF
TRBJ2-1 TRBD2 few TRBV5-1 TGCGCCAGCAGCTTGGTGTCTAGCGGGGGGGGAGTTAAAAATGAGCAGTTCTTC CASSLVSSGGGVKNEQFF
TRBJ2-2 NA NA TRBV11-2 TGTGCCAGCAGCTTCGGGGGGCCTGGCACCGGGGAGCTGTTTTTT CASSFGGPGTGELFF
TRBJ2-7 TRBD2 NA TRBV5-4 TGTGCCAGCAGCCAGGGACTAGCGGGGGCCAACACCTACGAGCAGTACTTC CASSQGLAGANTYEQYF
TRBJ1-5 NA NA TRBV7-2 TGTGCCAGCAGCTTAGTGGCAGGGGAGCCCCAGCATTTT CASSLVAGEPQHF
TRBJ1-5 NA NA TRBV19 TGTGCCAGTAGTATGCTAGGACAAAGCAATCAGCCCCAGCATTTT CASSMLGQSNQPQHF
TRBJ2-3 NA NA TRBV5-1 TGCGCCAGCACCAATACCCTCGTCAGGGACTCAGATACGCAGTATTTT CASTNTLVRDSDTQYF
TRBJ2-3 NA NA TRBV7-9 TGTGCCAGCAGCTTCCTCAGGGGCGCAGATACGCAGTATTTT CASSFLRGADTQYF
TRBJ1-1 NA NA TRBV28 TGTGCCAGCACCTCGGGGAGGGATGAAGCTTTCTTT CASTSGRDEAFF
TRBJ2-3 NA NA TRBV6-1 TGTGCCAGCAACTTAGCAGATACGCAGTATTTT CASNLADTQYF
TRBJ2-5 NA NA TRBV15 TGTGCCACCAGCAGAGCGTTGAGGGGGTATGAGGAGACCCAGTACTTC CATSRALRGYEETQYF
TRBJ2-1 NA NA TRBV19 TGTGCCAGTAGTATCCGGGGGGCCGACAATGAGCAGTTCTTC CASSIRGADNEQFF
TRBJ2-3 TRBD1 NA TRBV6-5 TGTGCCAGCAGTTACGAGGGGGCTACCACAGATACGCAGTATTTT CASSYEGATTDTQYF
TRBJ1-1 NA few TRBV4-3 TGCGCCAGCAGCCGCGGACGGGGAGGGAACACTGAAGCTTTCTTT CASSRGRGGNTEAFF
TRBJ1-4 NA few TRBV5-1 TGCGCCAGCAGCTCACAGGAAAGTTCTGAAAAACTGTTTTTT CASSSQESSEKLFF
TRBJ2-2 NA NA TRBV7-2 TGTGCCAGCAAATTGGGGGCTAACACCGGGGAGCTGTTTTTT CASKLGANTGELFF
TRBJ2-7 NA NA TRBV29-1 TGCAGCGTCAGGGACACCAGACCCTACGAGCAGTACTTC CSVRDTRPYEQYF
TRBJ2-7 NA NA TRBV11-1 TGTGCCAGCAGCAATACGCGGGACGGGCAGGACGAGCAGTACTTC CASSNTRDGQDEQYF
TRBJ2-2 TRBD1 NA TRBV5-6 TGTGCCAGCAGCCGGATATGGCAGGGGGCGCAAACCGGGGAGCTGTTTTTT CASSRIWQGAQTGELFF
TRBJ1-2 NA few TRBV6-5 TGTGCCAGCGGGCAGGGGAAAGGCTACACCTTC CASGQGKGYTF
TRBJ1-3 NA NA TRBV7-9 TGTGCCAGCAGAGTCGGACTGCAGCCTGGAAACACCATATATTTT CASRVGLQPGNTIYF
TRBJ2-1 TRBD1 NA TRBV7-3 TGTGCCAGCAGTGTCACCGGGACAGGGATTAGCTCCTACAATGAGCAGTTCTTC CASSVTGTGISSYNEQFF
TRBJ1-2 TRBD1 NA TRBV19 TGTGCCAGTACCCAGGGGGACTATGGCTACACCTTC CASTQGDYGYTF
TRBJ2-2 NA NA TRBV5-1 TGCGCCAGCAGCGCTGGAGGAGGGGCCAACACCGGGGAGCTGTTTTTT CASSAGGGANTGELFF
TRBJ2-7 TRBD1 once TRBV10-3 TGTGCCATCACCGATCCGGGACAGGGCATGGGGGAGCAGTACTTC CAITDPGQGMGEQYF
TRBJ1-2 NA NA TRBV6-5 TGTGCCAGCAGTTACTCCGGGACACCCTATGGCTACACCTTC CASSYSGTPYGYTF
TRBJ2-1 TRBD2 NA TRBV29-1 TGCAGCGTTGGGCGGGGGGGCCTCGATGAGCAGTTCTTC CSVGRGGLDEQFF
TRBJ1-1 NA NA TRBV29-1 TGCAGCGTTGGGAGGGGAGGCGCTTTCTTT CSVGRGGAFF
TRBJ2-2 NA few TRBV5-1 TGCGCCAGCAGCCCACACAGGGAGAACACCGGGGAGCTGTTTTTT CASSPHRENTGELFF
TRBJ1-4 TRBD1 NA TRBV18 TGTGCCAGCTCACCGACTCCGGGACAGGGGGCCGAGGACGAAAAACTGTTTTTT CASSPTPGQGAEDEKLFF
TRBJ1-2 NA NA TRBV27 TGTGCCAGCAGCCCACAGGCTAACTATGGCTACACCTTC CASSPQANYGYTF
TRBJ1-2 TRBD1 NA TRBV6-5 TGTGCCAGCAGCCCTGGACAGGGAAAAAAGGATGGCTACACCTTC CASSPGQGKKDGYTF
TRBJ2-3 NA NA TRBV5-6 TGTGCCAGCAGCGCCTATGACAGACGCACAGATACGCAGTATTTT CASSAYDRRTDTQYF
TRBJ2-7 TRBD1 NA TRBV4-1 TGCGCCAGCAGCCAGACAGGGTCGGAGTTCTACGAGCAGTACTTC CASSQTGSEFYEQYF
TRBJ2-1 NA once TRBV7-8 TGTGCCAGCAGCTACCAGGGCTCCTACAATGAGCAGTTCTTC CASSYQGSYNEQFF
TRBJ1-2 NA NA TRBV28 TGTGCCAGCAGTTTCTCAGGGATCTATGGCTACACCTTC CASSFSGIYGYTF
TRBJ2-4 TRBD1 NA TRBV19 TGTGCCAGTAGTATCAGTTACGGGACAGGCCAAAACATTCAGTACTTC CASSISYGTGQNIQYF
TRBJ2-5 TRBD1 NA TRBV28 TGTGCCAGCAGTTCCACAGGGGGCGTGGAGACCCAGTACTTC CASSSTGGVETQYF